The rows below give T cell receptor beta chains drawn from one sample of a study of T cell responses to AZD1222 COVID-19 vaccine. The data were produced by immunoSEQ multiplex PCR, yet TCRdb's version contains in-frame clones alone and is incomplete. Of about 92,000 clones in the sample, 86% were seen once. The input for sequencing was peripheral blood, taken on day 0 of AZD1222 vaccination. These receptors originate from an adult in good health. Both conserved end residues are part of each CDR3. Fields, in order: J gene, V gene, clone size, D gene, CDR3 DNA, CDR3 protein. The D gene is left open where the match is weak. Size is stated for part of the rows, as once, few or many counts, or as a class when the clone is expanded.

J: TRBJ2-1
V: TRBV3-1/TRBV3-2
size: -
D: TRBD2
DNA: TGTGCCAGCAGCCCCCCACGGGCGGGGGGATCGAATGAGCAGTTCTTC
CDR3: CASSPPRAGGSNEQFF

J: TRBJ1-1
V: TRBV25-1
size: few
D: -
DNA: TGTGCCAGCAGTGAATGGAGTGAAGCTTTCTTT
CDR3: CASSEWSEAFF

J: TRBJ1-4
V: TRBV5-1
size: -
D: TRBD1
DNA: TGCGCCAGCAGCTCCGGGACAGACTCAACTAATGAAAAACTGTTTTTT
CDR3: CASSSGTDSTNEKLFF

J: TRBJ2-5
V: TRBV2
size: -
D: TRBD2
DNA: TGTGCCAGCCAAAGCGGGAGGGCCCGAGAGACCCAGTACTTC
CDR3: CASQSGRARETQYF

J: TRBJ2-1
V: TRBV7-2
size: -
D: TRBD2
DNA: TGTGCCAGCAGGACTGGACTAGTCGGTGAGCAGTTCTTC
CDR3: CASRTGLVGEQFF

J: TRBJ2-4
V: TRBV6-1
size: -
D: -
DNA: TGTGCCAGCAGTGGGGGGGCAGGGGGACCGATAGACATTCAGTACTTC
CDR3: CASSGGAGGPIDIQYF

J: TRBJ2-2
V: TRBV9
size: once
D: TRBD2
DNA: TGTGCCAGCAGCGTTAGCAAACTAGCGGGGGCCCGAGGGAGGACCGGGGAGCTGTTTTTT
CDR3: CASSVSKLAGARGRTGELFF

J: TRBJ2-7
V: TRBV14
size: once
D: -
DNA: TGTGCCAGCAGCCACCGGGGGAGCTCCTACGAGCAGTACTTC
CDR3: CASSHRGSSYEQYF

J: TRBJ2-7
V: TRBV30
size: -
D: -
DNA: TGTGCCTGGAGTGTGCCTACCGGGAGTTACGAGCAGTACTTC
CDR3: CAWSVPTGSYEQYF

J: TRBJ1-6
V: TRBV2
size: -
D: TRBD1
DNA: TGTGCCAGCAGTGAAACAATCGACAGGGTCACGAAAAATTCACCCCTCCACTTT
CDR3: CASSETIDRVTKNSPLHF

J: TRBJ1-1
V: TRBV19
size: -
D: TRBD1
DNA: TGTGCCAGTACCCCCGGACAGGGAAGGGACACTGAAGCTTTCTTT
CDR3: CASTPGQGRDTEAFF

J: TRBJ2-1
V: TRBV7-3
size: -
D: TRBD2
DNA: TGTGCCAGCAGCACTGGACTAGACCACAATGAGCAGTTCTTC
CDR3: CASSTGLDHNEQFF

J: TRBJ2-1
V: TRBV3-1/TRBV3-2
size: once
D: TRBD2
DNA: TGTGCCAGCAGCCCGGGACTAGCGGGAGGTTCCTTGGGGGGGCAGTTCTTC
CDR3: CASSPGLAGGSLGGQFF

J: TRBJ1-3
V: TRBV9
size: -
D: -
DNA: TGTGCCAGCAGCGTAGTAAGCTCTGGAAACACCATATATTTT
CDR3: CASSVVSSGNTIYF

J: TRBJ2-7
V: TRBV5-1
size: -
D: TRBD1
DNA: TGCGCCAGCAGCTCAATAACTACAGGGGGAGGATACGAGCAGTACTTC
CDR3: CASSSITTGGGYEQYF

J: TRBJ1-2
V: TRBV5-6
size: few
D: TRBD1
DNA: TGTGCCAGCAGCTTGTGGGACAGGATTAACTATGGCTACACCTTC
CDR3: CASSLWDRINYGYTF

J: TRBJ1-3
V: TRBV7-3
size: -
D: -
DNA: TGTGCCAGCAGTTCCCCGGGGACTGGAAACACCATATATTTT
CDR3: CASSSPGTGNTIYF

J: TRBJ1-1
V: TRBV6-5
size: few
D: -
DNA: TGTGCCAGCACCTCAATACCAGGGGTCGGGGATTTCTTT
CDR3: CASTSIPGVGDFF

J: TRBJ2-7
V: TRBV5-1
size: -
D: TRBD1
DNA: TGCGCCAGCAGCCACCTCGGGACAGGGGGAGGCGAGCAGTACTTC
CDR3: CASSHLGTGGGEQYF

J: TRBJ2-1
V: TRBV18
size: -
D: TRBD2
DNA: TGTGCCAGCTCACCACCGGGAGCGGGGGCAGGCAATGAGCAGTTCTTC
CDR3: CASSPPGAGAGNEQFF

J: TRBJ2-1
V: TRBV3-1/TRBV3-2
size: -
D: TRBD2
DNA: TGTGCCAGCAGCCCCAGCGGGAGTCCTTACAATGAGCAGTTCTTC
CDR3: CASSPSGSPYNEQFF

J: TRBJ2-2
V: TRBV7-6
size: -
D: TRBD1
DNA: TGTGCCAGCAGTAGGGACAGGGACAGTATCGGGGAGCTGTTTTTT
CDR3: CASSRDRDSIGELFF

J: TRBJ2-1
V: TRBV6-5
size: -
D: -
DNA: TGTGCCAGCAGTTGGGACGCGAACAATGAGCAGTTCTTC
CDR3: CASSWDANNEQFF